The clone carrying this T cell receptor (beta chain) was counted many times. Read coverage stops 3 residues before the CDR3 terminus; the germline J gene supplies the remainder. The sample comes from a study of T cell clonality in common variable immunodeficiency. Some clones are missing from TCRdb's copy, which holds only in-frame ones; the method was immunoSEQ multiplex PCR. The sample contains about 35,000 clones, none occurring once; approximately 8.8% lies in the top ten. CDR1 is SNHLY and CDR2 is FYNNEI in the germline V gene. V dropped 8 bases and J dropped 0 bases, with 8 bases sitting between them. CDR3 length: 13 amino acids.

The chain carries TRBV2 and TRBJ1-5; maybe TRBD1 (5 bases). The TCR comes from a person between 18 and 75 years old in good health. The specimen was peripheral blood mononuclear cells. CDR3 loop: CASAGVSNQPQHF. CDR3 DNA, as far as it was read: TGTGCCAGCGCGGGGGTTAGCAATCAGCCC.